Here is one T cell receptor (beta chain) with its context. The CDR3 has 14 residues. Germline trimming cut 8 bases from V and 5 bases from J; bases unmatched to any gene: 9. The germline CDR1 and CDR2 sequences are SNHLY and FYNNEI. TCRdb reanalysed the RT-PCR reads using MiXCR and keeps one entry per CDR3 protein. The sample contains thousands of distinct CDR3 sequences, around 36% of which appear only once. The receptor comes from a female donor with primary Sjogren's syndrome. The specimen sequenced was memory CD4+ T cells from salivary gland. The chain couples TRBV2 to TRBJ2-5; 9 positions agree with TRBD2. CDR3 region: CASVAGAPSETQYF. The CDR3 DNA reads TGTGCCAGCGTAGCGGGGGCTCCATCGGAGACCCAGTACTTC.